This T cell receptor (beta chain) is drawn from a study of blood T cell repertoires in COVID-19. Study-wide context: COVID-19 samples, acute and convalescent, were from the United States, Italy and Spain. T cells, B-cell-depleted T cells, or PBMCs supplied cDNA or gDNA.

The authors' processing: How many nucleated cells were present was estimated from reference gene primer amplification. This table comes from immunoSEQ multiplex PCR, and its TCRdb copy is limited to in-frame clones, with some not included. The DNA gave D and trimming, while V, J and clone size come from that table. The sample contains about 24,000 clones, 80% to 85% of which appear only once. Germline V gene data show CDR1 as SGHNT and CDR2 as YYREEE (reference sequence). The CDR3 contains 15 residues. The V end was cut by 3 bases, the J end by 6 bases, with 19 bases between. The rearrangement links TRBV5-4 to TRBJ2-7; no reliable D call. This TCR was sampled from a human donor in a cohort sampled during active COVID-19. Specimen: peripheral blood. CDR3 sequence (DNA): TGTGCCAGCAGCTCGCCCAAAGAGCGTACGGGCGAGCAGTACTTC. This encodes CASSSPKERTGEQYF. Supplemented by reference TRBV5-4 and TRBJ2-7, the full variable domain reads ETGVTQSPTHLIKTRGQQVTLRCSSQSGHNTVSWYQQALGQGPQFIFQYYREEENGRGNFPPRFSGLQFPNYSSELNVNALELDDSALYLCASSSPKERTGEQYFGPGTRLTVT.